What follows are 6 T cell receptor beta chains derived from one specimen sequenced in a study of blood T cells in healthy people across ages. Through a sample-barcoded 5' primer and a J-beta primer mix, a second PCR was run for roughly 6 to 11 cycles. MiXCR, run by TCRdb on the 5' RACE reads, gives a single entry per CDR3 protein. The sample records a few hundred thousand distinct CDR3 sequences, about 26% being singletons. The data also belong to a second study, concerning T cells of mothers and their children.

Sequenced: blood. Receptors were obtained from a boy aged 2 to 9 in good health.

V is TRBV29-1 and J is TRBJ2-2, with D hard to call. This CDR3 is built from 11 residues. V dropped 5 bases and J dropped 5 bases, with 6 bases sitting between them. Per the germline V gene, CDR1 is SQVTM and CDR2 is ANQGSEA. CDR3 nucleotides: TGCAGCGTTATGGGAACCGGGGAGCTGTTTTTT. It translates to CSVMGTGELFF.

Only a few counts were recorded for this clonotype. The rearrangement joins TRBV15 to TRBJ1-2; 9 bases line up with TRBD1. CDR3 length: 14 amino acids. With V trimmed by 5 bases and J by 3 bases, 4 bases remained unmatched. The germline V gene has CDR1 LNHNV and CDR2 YYDKDF (reference sequence). Here the CDR3 reads CATSLQGADYGYTF. CDR3 DNA: TGTGCCACCAGCTTACAGGGGGCGGACTATGGCTACACCTTC.

The J gene is TRBJ2-1, the V gene TRBV7-3; 9 bases are shared with TRBD2. Germline CDR1 reads SGHTA; CDR2 reads FQGTGA. J was trimmed by 3 bases and V by 5 bases; bases with no gene match: 5. This CDR3 region has 15 residues. The CDR3 region is CASSPQRGDYNEQFF. The DNA for the CDR3 is TGTGCCAGCAGCCCCCAGCGGGGGGACTACAATGAGCAGTTCTTC.

This clonotype appeared a single time. The chain recombines TRBV3-1 with TRBJ2-7; no reliable D call. The CDR3 is 12 residues long. Trimming took 0 bases from V and 8 from J, leaving 8 bases between them. Germline CDR1 LGHDT, CDR2 YNNKEL (reference sequence). CDR3 amino acids: CASSQDEEKQYF. CDR3 in DNA: TGTGCCAGCAGCCAAGATGAAGAAAAGCAGTACTTC.

The chain couples TRBV20-1 to TRBJ2-2, with D tentatively TRBD2 (7 bases). The ends were cut back, 8 bases at V and 3 bases at J, with 19 bases in the middle. Germline V CDR1 and CDR2: DFQATT, SNEGSKA (reference sequence). The CDR3 is 15 amino acids. The CDR3 spells CSIPGGRCDTGELFF. CDR3 sequence (DNA): TGCAGTATTCCGGGGGGCCGATGTGACACCGGGGAGCTGTTTTTT.

This clonotype was seen only a few times. The CDR3 nucleotides read TGTGCCAGCAGCTTTCGGGGCGGGAGCCTTGGGGGGAGCACAGATACGCAGTATTTT. It specifies CASSFRGGSLGGSTDTQYF. The genes are TRBV7-9 and TRBJ2-3; 7 bases map to TRBD2. The J segment lost 0 bases and the V segment lost 3 bases, leaving 15 bases of the junction unmatched. Germline CDR1 SEHNR, CDR2 FQNEAQ (reference sequence). The CDR3 consists of 19 residues.